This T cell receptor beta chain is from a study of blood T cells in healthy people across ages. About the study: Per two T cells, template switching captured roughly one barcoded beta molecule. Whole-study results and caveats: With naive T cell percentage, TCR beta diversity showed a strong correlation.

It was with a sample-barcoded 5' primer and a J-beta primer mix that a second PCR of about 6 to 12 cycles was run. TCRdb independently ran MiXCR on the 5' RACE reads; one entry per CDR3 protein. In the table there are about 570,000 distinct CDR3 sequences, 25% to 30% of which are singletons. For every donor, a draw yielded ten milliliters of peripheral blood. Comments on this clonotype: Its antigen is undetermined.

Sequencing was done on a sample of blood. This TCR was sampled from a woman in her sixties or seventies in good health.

CDR3: CASSQARTRGADTQYF. Here the CDR3 DNA reads TGCGCCAGCAGCCAAGCCCGGACCCGCGGGGCAGATACGCAGTATTTT. This chain connects TRBV4-3 to TRBJ2-3; tentatively, D is TRBD2 (6 bases). Germline V gives CDR1 LGHNA, CDR2 YSLEER. Trimming removed 1 base from V and 4 bases from J, with 15 bases in between. The CDR3 spans 16 residues.